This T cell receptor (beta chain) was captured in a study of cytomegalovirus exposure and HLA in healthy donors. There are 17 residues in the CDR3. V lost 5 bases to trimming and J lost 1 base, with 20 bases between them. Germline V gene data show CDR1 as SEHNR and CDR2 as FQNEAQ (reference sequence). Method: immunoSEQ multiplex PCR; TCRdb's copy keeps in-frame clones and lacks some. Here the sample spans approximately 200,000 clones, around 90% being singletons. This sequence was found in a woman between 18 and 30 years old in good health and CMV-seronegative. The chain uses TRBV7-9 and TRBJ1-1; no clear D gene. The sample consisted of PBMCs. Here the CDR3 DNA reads TGTGCCAGCAGCCAAGAGAAGCGGTTTGCCCCGAACACTGAAGCTTTCTTT. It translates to CASSQEKRFAPNTEAFF.